These T cell receptor beta chains were read from a single sample in a study of technical replicates of blood from several donors. Generated by immunoSEQ multiplex PCR, the TCRdb table keeps only in-frame clones and is missing some. The data show 65,000 to 90,000 clones, 95% to 98% seen once. Source material: T cells isolated from PBMCs. Source of these receptors: a human donor in good health. CDR3s include the opening cysteine and the closing phenylalanine or tryptophan. D genes are given only for firm matches. Clone size is given for some rows only: seen once, a few or many times, or a class if the clone is expanded.

>-|few|TRBJ1-2|TRBV5-6
TGTGCCAGCAGCTTGCACGCGGGATTTAACTATGGCTACACCTTC
CASSLHAGFNYGYTF
>TRBD1|-|TRBJ1-1|TRBV7-2
TGTGCCAGCAACCTACAGGGGGCGGCGCTCCTTGAAGCTTTCTTT
CASNLQGAALLEAFF
>TRBD2|-|TRBJ2-7|TRBV14
TGTGCCAGCAGCCAAGGCGGGAGCTACGAGCAGTACTTC
CASSQGGSYEQYF
>-|-|TRBJ1-2|TRBV9
TGTGCCAGCAGCGTAGTCCCGGGGGGTGTTAATGGCTACACCTTC
CASSVVPGGVNGYTF
>TRBD2|-|TRBJ2-7|TRBV5-4
TGTGCCAGCAGCCTGAATCTAGCGGGAGCGGAAGAGCAGTACTTC
CASSLNLAGAEEQYF
>TRBD1|-|TRBJ2-7|TRBV28
TGTGCCAGCAGCCTGACACAGGGGTACGAGCAGTACTTC
CASSLTQGYEQYF
>-|-|TRBJ2-1|TRBV7-3
TGTGCCAGCAGCTATACCAAGCTCAATGAGCAGTTCTTC
CASSYTKLNEQFF
>-|-|TRBJ2-3|TRBV9
TGTGCCAGCAGCGTAGGACAGCTATCAGATACGCAGTATTTT
CASSVGQLSDTQYF
>TRBD1|-|TRBJ1-2|TRBV30
TGTGCCTGGAGGCATCTTACGGACAGGGGGGTCTATGGCTACACCTTC
CAWRHLTDRGVYGYTF
>-|-|TRBJ1-1|TRBV7-9
TGTGCCAGCAGCTCGAAAACCGGGGAATTGAACACTGAAGCTTTCTTT
CASSSKTGELNTEAFF
>TRBD2|-|TRBJ2-3|TRBV4-3
TGCGCCAGCAGCCAAGGACTAGCTAGGTATTTT
CASSQGLARYF
>TRBD2|-|TRBJ2-1|TRBV7-9
TGTGCCAGCAGCCCGCCTAGCGGGCTCGGGAATGAGCAGTTCTTC
CASSPPSGLGNEQFF
>-|-|TRBJ1-3|TRBV29-1
TGCAGCGTTATTAGTCTAATTGGGGCCCTCTCTGGAAACACCATATATTTT
CSVISLIGALSGNTIYF
>-|-|TRBJ1-2|TRBV28
TGTGCCAGCGGGACAACGTATGGCTACACCTTC
CASGTTYGYTF
>-|-|TRBJ2-7|TRBV4-1
TGCGCCAGCAGCCAAGGCTCCGGAGGGGTCGTATCCTACGAGCAGTACTTC
CASSQGSGGVVSYEQYF
>-|-|TRBJ1-5|TRBV5-6
TGTGCCAGCAGCTTAACAGATCAGCCCCAGCATTTT
CASSLTDQPQHF
>TRBD1|-|TRBJ1-2|TRBV4-1
TGCGCCAGCAGCCAAGTAAGGTACGGGACAGGTGCCCTCTATGGCTACACCTTC
CASSQVRYGTGALYGYTF
>TRBD1|once|TRBJ1-4|TRBV11-2
TGTGCCAGCAGCCAAGACAGGGCGGAAAAACTGTTTTTT
CASSQDRAEKLFF
>-|-|TRBJ2-7|TRBV2
TGTGCCAGCGTCACAGGTCTAACCTACGAGCAGTACTTC
CASVTGLTYEQYF
>-|-|TRBJ1-1|TRBV4-3
TGCGCCAGCAGCCAAGACGGCCGGGACACTGAAGCTTTCTTT
CASSQDGRDTEAFF
>-|-|TRBJ1-4|TRBV5-1
TGCGCCAGCAGCTTAGGGAGGTCTAATGAAAAACTGTTTTTT
CASSLGRSNEKLFF
>-|once|TRBJ1-1|TRBV6-1
TGTGCCAGCAGTGAAATTTGGGGCGGGAACACTGAAGCTTTCTTT
CASSEIWGGNTEAFF
>-|-|TRBJ1-1|TRBV6-4
TGTGCCAGCAGTGTTCAGAAAAACACTGAAGCTTTCTTT
CASSVQKNTEAFF
>-|-|TRBJ1-4|TRBV2
TGTGCCAGCAGTAGAAGCCTTCTAGGAAAACTGTTTTTT
CASSRSLLGKLFF
>-|-|TRBJ1-1|TRBV11-2
TGTGCCAGCAGCGAGGATCGAGAGTCCACTGAAGCTTTCTTT
CASSEDRESTEAFF
>TRBD2|-|TRBJ2-1|TRBV29-1
TGCAGCGTGGGGTCGACTAGCGGGAGAGGTTACAATGAGCAGTTCTTC
CSVGSTSGRGYNEQFF
>TRBD2|-|TRBJ2-1|TRBV19
TGTGCCAGTAGTTCGGGACTAGGTCCCGATGAGCAGTTCTTC
CASSSGLGPDEQFF
>-|-|TRBJ1-1|TRBV5-4
TGTGCCAGCAGCTTGTGGCAGACTGAAGCTTTCTTT
CASSLWQTEAFF
>-|-|TRBJ1-1|TRBV7-4
TGTGCCAGCAGCTTAGATAGCGACTCTAAAGAGGTGAACACTGAAGCTTTCTTT
CASSLDSDSKEVNTEAFF
>-|-|TRBJ1-2|TRBV25-1
TGTGCCAGCAGTGACCCCTCAGGGATTTCTGGCTACACCTTC
CASSDPSGISGYTF
>TRBD1|-|TRBJ2-5|TRBV6-5
TGTGCCAGCAGCCATCCCTGGACAGGTCAAGAGACCCAGTACTTC
CASSHPWTGQETQYF
>-|-|TRBJ1-3|TRBV10-2
TGCGCCAGCAGGGGGCCCGGAAACACCATATATTTT
CASRGPGNTIYF
>TRBD1|-|TRBJ1-5|TRBV27
TGTGCCAGCAGTGAAGGGATGTACAGGGGGATTAACCAGCCCCAGCATTTT
CASSEGMYRGINQPQHF
>-|-|TRBJ1-1|TRBV29-1
TGCAGCGTTGAAACAGGGAACACTGAAGCTTTCTTT
CSVETGNTEAFF
>-|-|TRBJ2-3|TRBV4-2
TGTGCCAGCAGCCAAGCTGCGGGGATAGGGACAGATACGCAGTATTTT
CASSQAAGIGTDTQYF
>-|-|TRBJ1-1|TRBV5-5
TGTGCCAGCAGCTTGGTACCACAGAACACTGAAGCTTTCTTT
CASSLVPQNTEAFF
>TRBD1|-|TRBJ1-2|TRBV18
TGTGCCAGCTCACCTACAGGGGAATACGGCTACACCTTC
CASSPTGEYGYTF
>TRBD1|-|TRBJ2-7|TRBV29-1
TGCAGCGTTGATGGCACAGGGGTTAACGGCGAGCAGTACTTC
CSVDGTGVNGEQYF
>-|-|TRBJ1-1|TRBV9
TGTGCCAGCAGCGTTACGACAGCGAACACTGAAGCTTTCTTT
CASSVTTANTEAFF
>-|-|TRBJ2-1|TRBV7-2
TGTGCCAGCAGCATTAGCATGGAACCGTTCTTC
CASSISMEPFF
>TRBD2|once|TRBJ2-1|TRBV9
TGTGCCAGCAGCGTAGGACCTAGCGGGAGTGGTTACAATGAGCAGTTCTTC
CASSVGPSGSGYNEQFF
>-|-|TRBJ2-1|TRBV29-1
TGCAGCGCCGGGAATATGCAGTTCTTC
CSAGNMQFF
>TRBD2|-|TRBJ2-1|TRBV15
TGTGCCACCAGCAGGGAAACTAGCGGACCCTACAATGAGCAGTTCTTC
CATSRETSGPYNEQFF
>-|-|TRBJ2-7|TRBV6-5
TGTGCCAGCAGTTCGGGGGTCTACGAGCAGTACTTC
CASSSGVYEQYF
>-|-|TRBJ2-1|TRBV25-1
TGTGCCAGCAGTGTAGCTGAAGGCCGTGAGCAGTTCTTC
CASSVAEGREQFF
>-|-|TRBJ2-7|TRBV7-8
TGTGCCAGCAGCTCCGGAGGGAGCGCCTACGAGCAGTACTTC
CASSSGGSAYEQYF
>TRBD2|-|TRBJ2-1|TRBV28
TGTGCCAGCAGTTTCGTAGGCTTCGGGACTAGCCATTGGAATGAGCAGTTCTTC
CASSFVGFGTSHWNEQFF
>-|-|TRBJ2-6|TRBV29-1
TGCAGCTTTGAGGGAGGATCTGGGGCCAACGTCCTGACTTTC
CSFEGGSGANVLTF
>-|-|TRBJ1-4|TRBV28
TGTGCCAGCAGTTTATCAGGGGCTACTAATGAAAAACTGTTTTTT
CASSLSGATNEKLFF
>TRBD1|-|TRBJ1-1|TRBV5-6
TGTGCCAGCAGGACAGGGGACAGCACTGAAGCTTTCTTT
CASRTGDSTEAFF
>-|-|TRBJ1-5|TRBV7-9
TGTGCCAGCAGTCAATCTGACGCGGATCAGCCCCAGCATTTT
CASSQSDADQPQHF
>-|-|TRBJ2-2|TRBV29-1
TGCAGCGTTGAACGATCTACCGGGACAGGGGAGCTGTTTTTT
CSVERSTGTGELFF
>-|once|TRBJ1-1|TRBV15
TGTGCCACCAGCAGAAACAGGGTTGCCACTGAAGCTTTCTTT
CATSRNRVATEAFF